The subject of this entry is one T cell receptor beta chain. Study processing details: Counts of nucleated cells, estimated from reference gene primer amplification, were obtained. The repertoire was sequenced with immunoSEQ multiplex PCR; TCRdb's copy has only in-frame clones and lacks some. The V and J calls and clone size are taken from that table; D and trimming were inferred from the DNA. The sample records about 360,000 clones, around nine tenths being singletons. This sample was taken from a study of blood T cell repertoires in COVID-19. Study summary: The study drew acute and convalescent COVID-19 samples from the United States, Italy and Spain. Sources were T cells, B-cell-depleted T cells, or PBMCs; the material itself was cDNA or gDNA.

Germline values: CDR1 SGHDN, CDR2 FVKESK. Trimming shortened V by 9 bases and J by 11 bases, and 20 bases separated the two germline ends. The CDR3 length is 14 residues. The sequenced sample was peripheral blood. The chain has TRBV14 and TRBJ1-6; D is perhaps TRBD1 (6 bases). This receptor was taken from a human donor in a cohort sampled during active COVID-19. In nucleotides, the CDR3 is TGTGCCAGTTCCTCAGGGGCCGAGATGCCACCCCTCCACTTT. It translates to CASSSGAEMPPLHF.